These 20 T cell receptor beta chains originate from one sample sequenced in a study of T cells after posttransplantation cyclophosphamide. TCRdb's table, derived via immunoSEQ multiplex PCR, lists solely in-frame clones and lacks some. In the table there are tens of thousands of clones, just under 95% of which are singletons. The sample consisted of PBMCs. These receptors were taken from a woman aged 25 to 39 in good health and a related stem cell transplant donor.

This CDR3 reads CASSPRPGNTEAFF. CDR3 DNA sequence: TGTGCCAGCTCACCTCGACCCGGGAACACTGAAGCTTTCTTT. The chain combines TRBV18 with TRBJ1-1; D is undetermined. Per germline, CDR1 KGHSH and CDR2 LQKENI. V lost 3 bases and J lost 1, with 9 bases in between. This CDR3 region has 14 residues.

With regard to this clone: A junction boundary mismatches the germline segment, possibly from a read error. The sample holds other DNA sequences that translate to the same CDR3. This chain links TRBV7-9 with TRBJ2-7, with 9 bases lining up with TRBD1. This CDR3 region has 16 residues. Germline V gives CDR1 SEHNR, CDR2 FQNEAQ (reference sequence). CDR3 sequence (DNA): TGTGCCAGCAGCCTAGCTTCCGGGACAGGGTTCATCGAGCAGTACTTC. This sequence encodes CASSLASGTGFIEQYF. Full variable domain (missing parts from reference TRBV7-9 and TRBJ2-7): DTGVSQNPRHKITKRGQNVTFRCDPISEHNRLYWYRQTLGQGPEFLTYFQNEAQLEKSRLLSDRFSAERPKGSFSTLEIQRTEQGDSAMYLCASSLASGTGFIEQYFGPGTRLTVT.

The CDR3 DNA is TGTGCCAGCAGCTTTCTCGCTAGTGAAGGAAACACCATATATTTT. Translation gives CASSFLASEGNTIYF. The V and J genes are TRBV7-2 and TRBJ1-3; D unclear. The CDR3 spans 15 residues. Germline V gene data show CDR1 as SGHTA and CDR2 as FQGNSA. Deletions cut 3 bases from V and 4 bases from J, with 13 bases between.

The genes are TRBV7-6 and TRBJ1-3, with 7 positions matching TRBD1. Germline loops: CDR1 SGHVS, CDR2 FNYEAQ. V lost 5 bases, J lost 0 bases, and 10 bases stayed unmatched. The CDR3 is 17 residues long. The CDR3 protein is CASSPNRDRYSGNTIYF. The CDR3 nucleotides read TGTGCCAGCAGCCCGAACCGGGACAGATACTCTGGAAACACCATATATTTT.

The V and J genes are TRBV5-6 and TRBJ2-7; D is perhaps TRBD2 (6 bases). CDR3 length: 14 residues. V was cut by 4 bases and J by 0 bases, with 11 bases left in between. From germline, CDR1 is SGHDT and CDR2 YYEEEE. In DNA form, the CDR3 reads TGTGCCAGCAGCGTTGGAGGGTCCTCCTACGAGCAGTACTTC. This gives the protein CASSVGGSSYEQYF.

The chain links TRBV27 to TRBJ1-1; the D gene is possibly TRBD1 (5 bases). The CDR3 covers 16 residues. Germline loops: CDR1 MNHEY, CDR2 SMNVEV (reference sequence). Trimming stripped 5 bases from V and 0 bases from J, with 16 bases between. The CDR3 DNA reads as TGTGCCAGCAGTCTCCTTCAGACAGCAATGAACACTGAAGCTTTCTTT. Translation gives CASSLLQTAMNTEAFF.

J is TRBJ2-7 and V is TRBV5-1, with D maybe TRBD1 (5 bases). Germline CDR1 is SGHRS and CDR2 is YFSETQ. The length of the CDR3 is 13 residues. The germline V and J ends were trimmed by 0 bases and 3 bases, with 7 bases remaining between them. CDR3 residues: CASSLGGFYEQYF. For the CDR3, the DNA is TGCGCCAGCAGCTTGGGGGGCTTCTACGAGCAGTACTTC. Based on the CDR3 plus reference TRBV5-1 and TRBJ2-7, the full variable domain is KAGVTQTPRYLIKTRGQQVTLSCSPISGHRSVSWYQQTPGQGLQFLFEYFSETQRNKGNFPGRFSGRQFSNSRSEMNVSTLELGDSALYLCASSLGGFYEQYFGPGTRLTVT.

V and J are TRBV5-6 and TRBJ1-4; 8 bases are a match to TRBD1. The CDR3 is 15 residues long. Germline V lookup: CDR1 SGHDT, CDR2 YYEEEE. V lost 5 bases, J lost 6 bases, and 9 bases stayed unmatched. CDR3 residues: CASRILQGGDEKLFF. For the CDR3, the DNA is TGTGCCAGCAGGATCTTACAGGGGGGGGATGAAAAACTGTTTTTT.

This chain joins TRBV9 and TRBJ2-7; D possibly uses TRBD1 or TRBD2 (5 bases each). V lost 2 bases and J lost 0, with 15 bases in between. The CDR3 totals 16 residues. CDR1 and CDR2 from the germline V gene are SGDLS and YYNGEE. CDR3 nucleotides: TGTGCCAGCAGCGTCGGGCCCCACGGGGCCTCCTACGAGCAGTACTTC. This gives the protein CASSVGPHGASYEQYF. Drawing the rest from reference TRBV9 and TRBJ2-7, the complete variable domain is DSGVTQTPKHLITATGQRVTLRCSPRSGDLSVYWYQQSLDQGLQFLIQYYNGEERAKGNILERFSAQQFPDLHSELNLSSLELGDSALYFCASSVGPHGASYEQYFGPGTRLTVT.

The rearrangement uses TRBV7-9 and TRBJ1-2, with D perhaps TRBD1 (5 bases). This CDR3 has 14 residues. The V end lost 1 base, the J end lost 3 bases, and 9 bases lay between the germline ends. Germline CDR1 SEHNR, CDR2 FQNEAQ (reference sequence). CDR3 bases: TGTGCCAGCAGCTTAGGGGTCAGGGACTATGGCTACACCTTC. Protein: CASSLGVRDYGYTF.

The V gene is TRBV6-1, the J gene TRBJ2-2; 7 nucleotides align to TRBD2. Germline assignment: CDR1 MNHNS and CDR2 SASEGT. The CDR3 has 14 residues. Trimming cost V 5 bases and J 4 bases; bases outside gene matches: 4. DNA for the CDR3: TGTGCCAGCAGTCGGGACTATATCACCGGGGAGCTGTTTTTT. Amino acid sequence: CASSRDYITGELFF.

The J gene is TRBJ2-7, the V gene TRBV10-3; 10 positions match TRBD1. The ends lost 6 bases at V and 2 bases at J; junction bases unmatched: 4. Germline CDR1 reads ENHRY; CDR2 reads SYGVKD. The CDR3 extends over 14 amino acids. The DNA of the CDR3 is TGTGCCATCAGCCCCGGGACAGGGGCCTACGAGCAGTACTTC. It translates to CAISPGTGAYEQYF.

J is TRBJ1-2 and V is TRBV10-3, with D possibly matching TRBD1 (6 bases). This CDR3 contains 13 residues. V shed 7 bases and J shed 2 bases, with 11 bases lying between them. CDR1 is ENHRY and CDR2 is SYGVKD in the germline V gene. This CDR3 is CAITPDRNYGYTF. Written as DNA, the CDR3 is TGTGCCATCACCCCGGACAGAAACTATGGCTACACCTTC.

The chain is built from TRBV2 and TRBJ1-5, with no clear D. Germline values: CDR1 SNHLY, CDR2 FYNNEI. The CDR3 extends over 12 amino acids. The V gene lost 5 bases and the J gene lost 8 bases, with 10 bases spanning the gap. DNA of the CDR3: TGTGCCAGCAGTATTCGGGTAGAGCCCCAGCATTTT. Translated, it gives CASSIRVEPQHF.

The V and J genes are TRBV9 and TRBJ2-5; 8 bases are a match to TRBD1. Germline V gene sequence: CDR1 SGDLS, CDR2 YYNGEE. The CDR3 has 15 amino acids. Unmatched junction bases numbered 10, after V lost 4 bases and J lost 5 bases. CDR3 in DNA: TGTGCCAGCAGCATAAGGACAGGGTTGGGGGAGACCCAGTACTTC. Its translation is CASSIRTGLGETQYF.

The V gene is TRBV4-1, the J gene TRBJ2-3, with a tentative D call TRBD2 (5 bases). The V end lost 0 bases, the J end lost 3 bases, and 10 bases lay between the germline ends. The CDR3 length is 15 residues. Germline values: CDR1 MGHRA, CDR2 YSYEKL. CDR3 nucleotide sequence: TGCGCCAGCAGCCAAGAGTTCCGGGGTACAGATACGCAGTATTTT. Amino acids: CASSQEFRGTDTQYF.

The chain combines TRBV5-1 with TRBJ1-1; TRBD1 matches at 8 bases. Germline lookup yields CDR1 SGHRS and CDR2 YFSETQ. Trimming at V came to 4 bases and at J to 11 bases, leaving 13 bases not matched to a gene. The CDR3 has 14 residues. CDR3 region: CASSAGTGAPGAFF. CDR3 in DNA: TGCGCCAGCAGCGCGGGGACAGGAGCCCCTGGGGCTTTCTTT.

The chain joins TRBV4-3 to TRBJ2-3; TRBD2 matches 14 bases. The CDR3 consists of 16 residues. CDR1 and CDR2 (germline): LGHNA, YSLEER. With 3 bases clipped from V and 5 bases from J, the junction kept 4 bases outside the gene matches. The CDR3 bases are TGCGCCAGCAGCCAGTCGACTAGCGGGGGGGTAGATACGCAGTATTTT. Its protein product is CASSQSTSGGVDTQYF.

The chain recombines TRBV7-4 with TRBJ1-2; D is undetermined. Between the trimmed V and J ends, which lost 0 bases and 0 bases, there was a span of 11 bases. The V gene's germline CDR1 is SGHVT and CDR2 SQSDAQ. The CDR3 covers 16 residues. The CDR3 loop is CASSLAEEQPNYGYTF. The CDR3 DNA follows: TGTGCCAGCAGCTTAGCGGAGGAGCAGCCTAACTATGGCTACACCTTC. Complete variable domain (other parts from reference TRBV7-4 and TRBJ1-2): GAGVSQSPRYKVAKRGRDVALRCDSISGHVTLYWYRQTLGQGSEVLTYSQSDAQRDKSGRPSGRFSAERPERSVSTLKIQRTEQGDSAVYLCASSLAEEQPNYGYTFGSGTRLTVV.

The chain combines TRBV30 with TRBJ1-2, with TRBD1 matching over 7 bases. The CDR3 extends over 14 amino acids. From germline, CDR1 is GTSNPN and CDR2 SVGIG (reference sequence). Trimming removed 1 base from V and 8 bases from J; junction bases left unmatched: 10. CDR3 bases: TGTGCCTGGAGTGGCCCCAGGGGGGCCGGCGGCTACACCTTC. Amino acids: CAWSGPRGAGGYTF.